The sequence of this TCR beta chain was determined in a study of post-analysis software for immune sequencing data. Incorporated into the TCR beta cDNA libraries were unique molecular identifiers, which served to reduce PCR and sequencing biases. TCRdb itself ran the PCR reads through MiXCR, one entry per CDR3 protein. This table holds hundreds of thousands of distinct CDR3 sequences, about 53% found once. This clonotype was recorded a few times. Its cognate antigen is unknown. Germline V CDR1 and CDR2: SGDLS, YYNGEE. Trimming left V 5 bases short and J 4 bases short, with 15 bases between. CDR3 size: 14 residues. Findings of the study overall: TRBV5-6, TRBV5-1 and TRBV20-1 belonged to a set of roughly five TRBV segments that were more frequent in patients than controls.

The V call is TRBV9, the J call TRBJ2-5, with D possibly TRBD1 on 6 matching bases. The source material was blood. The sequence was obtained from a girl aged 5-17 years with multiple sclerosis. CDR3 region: CASSPTGNPETQYF. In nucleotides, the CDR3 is TGTGCCAGCAGTCCTACAGGGAACCCAGAGACCCAGTACTTC.